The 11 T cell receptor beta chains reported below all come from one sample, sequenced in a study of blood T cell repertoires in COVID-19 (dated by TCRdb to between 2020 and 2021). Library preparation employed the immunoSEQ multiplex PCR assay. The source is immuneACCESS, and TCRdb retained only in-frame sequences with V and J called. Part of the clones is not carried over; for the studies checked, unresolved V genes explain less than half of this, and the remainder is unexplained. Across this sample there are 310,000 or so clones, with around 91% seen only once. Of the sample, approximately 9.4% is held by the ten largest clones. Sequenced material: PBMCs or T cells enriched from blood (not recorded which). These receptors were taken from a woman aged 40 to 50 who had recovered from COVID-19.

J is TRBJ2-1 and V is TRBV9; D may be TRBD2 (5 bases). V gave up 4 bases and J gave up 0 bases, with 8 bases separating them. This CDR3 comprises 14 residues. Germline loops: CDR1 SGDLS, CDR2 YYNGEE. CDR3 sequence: CASSPGSSYNEQFF. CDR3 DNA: TGTGCCAGCAGCCCGGGGAGCTCCTACAATGAGCAGTTCTTC. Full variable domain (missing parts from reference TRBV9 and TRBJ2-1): DSGVTQTPKHLITATGQRVTLRCSPRSGDLSVYWYQQSLDQGLQFLIQYYNGEERAKGNILERFSAQQFPDLHSELNLSSLELGDSALYFCASSPGSSYNEQFFGPGTRLTVL.

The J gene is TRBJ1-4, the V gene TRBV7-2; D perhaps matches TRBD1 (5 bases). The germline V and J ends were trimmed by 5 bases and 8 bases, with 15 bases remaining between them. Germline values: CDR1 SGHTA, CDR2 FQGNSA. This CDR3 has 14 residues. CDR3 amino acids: CASSPGSSGEKLFF. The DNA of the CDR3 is TGTGCCAGCAGCCCAGGGTCTTCAGGAGAAAAACTGTTTTTT.

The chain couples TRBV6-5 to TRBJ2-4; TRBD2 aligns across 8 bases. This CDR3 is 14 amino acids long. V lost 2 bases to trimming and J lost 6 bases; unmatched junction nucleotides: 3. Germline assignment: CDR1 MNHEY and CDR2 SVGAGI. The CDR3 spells CASSYLREGNIQYF. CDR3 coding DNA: TGTGCCAGCAGTTACCTCCGGGAGGGAAACATTCAGTACTTC.

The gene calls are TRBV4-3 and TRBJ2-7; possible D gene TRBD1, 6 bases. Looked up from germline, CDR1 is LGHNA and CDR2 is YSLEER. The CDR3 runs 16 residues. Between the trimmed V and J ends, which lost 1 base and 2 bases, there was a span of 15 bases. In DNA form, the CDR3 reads TGCGCCAGCAGCCAAGGATCGACAGGTCCCCCCTACGAGCAGTACTTC. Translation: CASSQGSTGPPYEQYF.

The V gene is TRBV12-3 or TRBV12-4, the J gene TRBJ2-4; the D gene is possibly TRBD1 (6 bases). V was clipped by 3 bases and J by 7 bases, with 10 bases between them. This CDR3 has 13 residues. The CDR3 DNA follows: TGTGCCAGCAGTTTTGTAGGGGGTAACATTCAGTACTTC. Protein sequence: CASSFVGGNIQYF.

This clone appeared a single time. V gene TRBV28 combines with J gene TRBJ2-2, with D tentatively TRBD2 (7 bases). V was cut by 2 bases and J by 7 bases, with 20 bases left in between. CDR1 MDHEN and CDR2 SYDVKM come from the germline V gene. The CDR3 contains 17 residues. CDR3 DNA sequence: TGTGCCAGCAGTTTAGGGGCGGGGGCAGGGTACGGCGGGGAGCTGTTTTTT. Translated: CASSLGAGAGYGGELFF.

CDR3 amino acids: CAISGTGLAGLEQYF. CDR3 nucleotide sequence: TGTGCCATCAGTGGCACGGGACTAGCGGGTCTTGAGCAGTACTTC. The V gene is TRBV10-3, the J gene TRBJ2-7, with 12 bases aligning to TRBD2. This CDR3 is built from 15 residues. Germline assignment: CDR1 ENHRY and CDR2 SYGVKD. J lost 7 bases, V lost 4 bases, and 8 bases had no gene match.

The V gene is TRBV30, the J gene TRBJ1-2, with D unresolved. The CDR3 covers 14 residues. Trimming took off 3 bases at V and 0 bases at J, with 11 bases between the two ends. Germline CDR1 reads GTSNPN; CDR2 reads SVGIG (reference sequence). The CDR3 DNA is TGTGCCTGGAGCCCTATATCGGCTAACTATGGCTACACCTTC. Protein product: CAWSPISANYGYTF.

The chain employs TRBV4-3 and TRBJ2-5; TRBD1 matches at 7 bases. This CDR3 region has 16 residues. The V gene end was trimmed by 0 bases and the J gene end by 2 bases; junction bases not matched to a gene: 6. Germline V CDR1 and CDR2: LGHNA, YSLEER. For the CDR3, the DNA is TGCGCCAGCAGCCAAGAAAGAACAGGGGCTCAAGAGACCCAGTACTTC. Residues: CASSQERTGAQETQYF.

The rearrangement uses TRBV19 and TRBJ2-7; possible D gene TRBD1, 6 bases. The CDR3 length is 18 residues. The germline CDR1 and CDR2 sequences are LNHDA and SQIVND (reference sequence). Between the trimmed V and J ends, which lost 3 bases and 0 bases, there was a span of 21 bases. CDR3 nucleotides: TGTGCCAGTAGTATTAGAGCCCCGACAGGACAAAGCTCCTACGAGCAGTACTTC. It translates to CASSIRAPTGQSSYEQYF.

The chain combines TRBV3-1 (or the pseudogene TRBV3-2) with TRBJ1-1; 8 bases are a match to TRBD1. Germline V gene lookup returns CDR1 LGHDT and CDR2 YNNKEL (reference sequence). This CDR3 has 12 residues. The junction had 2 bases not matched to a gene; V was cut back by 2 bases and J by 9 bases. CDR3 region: CASSQQGAQAFF. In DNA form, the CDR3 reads TGTGCCAGCAGCCAACAGGGGGCGCAAGCTTTCTTT.